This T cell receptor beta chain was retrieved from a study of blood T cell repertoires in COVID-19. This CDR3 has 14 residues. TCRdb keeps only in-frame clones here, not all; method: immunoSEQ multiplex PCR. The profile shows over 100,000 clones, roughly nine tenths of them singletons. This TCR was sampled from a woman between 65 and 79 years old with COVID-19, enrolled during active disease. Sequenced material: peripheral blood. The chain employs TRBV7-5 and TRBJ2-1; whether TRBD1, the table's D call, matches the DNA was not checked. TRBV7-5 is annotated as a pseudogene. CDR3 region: CARSLVTGRDEQFF. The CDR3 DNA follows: TGTGCCAGAAGCTTAGTCACAGGGCGCGATGAGCAGTTCTTC.